This is a list of T cell receptor beta chains from one sample in a study of cytomegalovirus exposure and HLA in healthy donors. Generated by immunoSEQ multiplex PCR, the TCRdb table keeps only in-frame clones and is missing some. There are around 400,000 clones in the sample; 86% occur only once, and approximately 0.8% lies in the top ten. The sample taken for sequencing was PBMCs. The receptors stem from a woman aged 18-29 years in good health and CMV-seronegative. The CDR3 runs from the conserved cysteine through the conserved F or W. A D gene is named only where the DNA matches it firmly. Not every row has a clone size; where given, it reads once, few, many or a size class.

v_gene	abundance	d_gene	j_gene	CDR3nt	CDR3aa
TRBV7-9	-	-	TRBJ2-3	TGTGCCTCAGGGCGTTCAGATACGCAGTATTTT	CASGRSDTQYF
TRBV7-9	-	TRBD1	TRBJ1-4	TGTGCCAGCAGCTTAGAGGGGACAGTTAATGAAAAACTGTTTTTT	CASSLEGTVNEKLFF
TRBV19	-	-	TRBJ1-1	TGTGCCACCCTCAGACAGGCGAACACTGAAGCTTTCTTT	CATLRQANTEAFF
TRBV6-1	-	TRBD1	TRBJ1-1	TGTGCCAGCAGTGAAAGGGGGAACATGTCCCGGGACAGGGGACGGAGGAACACTGAAGCTTTCTTT	CASSERGNMSRDRGRRNTEAFF
TRBV15	-	TRBD1	TRBJ2-3	TGTGCCACCAGCAGGCAGGGGGCGGGAGATACGCAGTATTTT	CATSRQGAGDTQYF
TRBV28	-	TRBD2	TRBJ2-7	TGTGCCAGCAGCTTACTGGCGGGGGGCGGCGAGCAGTACTTC	CASSLLAGGGEQYF
TRBV2	-	-	TRBJ2-5	TGTGCCAGCAGTGAAGCGTGGACTACGGCCCAAGAGACCCAGTACTTC	CASSEAWTTAQETQYF
TRBV28	-	-	TRBJ2-7	TGTGCCAGCAGTTTCGGGTTCTCCTACGAGCAGTACTTC	CASSFGFSYEQYF
TRBV5-5	-	TRBD2	TRBJ2-4	TGTGCCAGCAGCCCGGGACCGGCCCCGGGGACTAGCGAAGGCATTCAGTACTTC	CASSPGPAPGTSEGIQYF
TRBV6-5	-	-	TRBJ2-5	TGTGCCAGCAGTTACGATGGCGGGCAAGAGACCCAGTACTTC	CASSYDGGQETQYF
TRBV29-1	-	TRBD1	TRBJ2-3	TGCAGCGTCGGTCCGGACAGGTTCAGCACAGATACGCAGTATTTT	CSVGPDRFSTDTQYF
TRBV5-1	-	TRBD2	TRBJ2-3	TGCGCCAGCAGCCCGAGGACTAGCGATCGGTTGATGGATACGCAGTATTTT	CASSPRTSDRLMDTQYF
TRBV10-3	-	-	TRBJ2-1	TGTGCCATCAGTGAACCGAACCCGGGAGCGAGCTCCTACAATGAGCAGTTCTTC	CAISEPNPGASSYNEQFF
TRBV15	-	-	TRBJ1-6	TGTGCCACCAGCCGGAGAGGGGGTTCCGGTTCACCCCTCCACTTT	CATSRRGGSGSPLHF
TRBV4-2	-	TRBD2	TRBJ2-1	TGTGCCAGCAGCCAAGAAAGTAGCGGGAAGGCTAATGAGCAGTTCTTC	CASSQESSGKANEQFF
TRBV9	few	-	TRBJ2-7	TGTGCCAGCAGCGTAGGGACAGCCGCAGGATACGAGCAGTACTTC	CASSVGTAAGYEQYF
TRBV4-1	-	TRBD2	TRBJ2-1	TGCGCCAGCAGCCACCCCGGGACTAGCGGGGGGGGGTCGGGCTACAATGAGCAGTTCTTC	CASSHPGTSGGGSGYNEQFF
TRBV19	once	TRBD1	TRBJ1-5	TGTGCCAGTATGATCGGGGACAGGGTTCAGCCCCAGCATTTT	CASMIGDRVQPQHF
TRBV30	-	-	TRBJ2-7	TGTGCCTGGCGGGACAACTCCTACGAGCAGTACTTC	CAWRDNSYEQYF
TRBV5-1	-	TRBD2	TRBJ2-2	TGCGCCAGCAGCTCAGGACTAGCGGGTACGATCACGAACACCGGGGAGCTGTTTTTT	CASSSGLAGTITNTGELFF
TRBV5-1	-	-	TRBJ1-1	TGCGCCAGCAGCTGGGAGGCCCTGAACACTGAAGCTTTCTTT	CASSWEALNTEAFF
TRBV4-2	-	-	TRBJ1-4	TGTGCCAGCAGCCAAAGCGCAGCCGGTAATGAAAAACTGTTTTTT	CASSQSAAGNEKLFF
TRBV7-9	-	-	TRBJ2-3	TGTGCCAGCAGCTTGGCGGGTGGGATAGGCACAGATACGCAGTATTTT	CASSLAGGIGTDTQYF
TRBV6-1	-	-	TRBJ2-3	TGTGCCAGCAGTGCCATCCGAGCGCGCGGTACAGATACGCAGTATTTT	CASSAIRARGTDTQYF
TRBV6-1	-	-	TRBJ1-4	TGTGCCAGCAGTGAAGCGCGTGGAGGTGGGACTAATGAAAAACTGTTTTTT	CASSEARGGGTNEKLFF
TRBV19	few	-	TRBJ1-4	TGTGCCAGTACCCACGACGGGATATGGAATGAAAAACTGTTTTTT	CASTHDGIWNEKLFF
TRBV7-9	-	TRBD1	TRBJ1-1	TGTGCCAGCAGCCCAGGTCGTGGACAGGGGACCGCTGAAGCTTTCTTT	CASSPGRGQGTAEAFF
TRBV5-1	-	TRBD1	TRBJ1-2	TGCGCCAGCAGCTTGGCCAGGACAGGGACTAACTATGGCTACACCTTC	CASSLARTGTNYGYTF
TRBV5-1	-	TRBD2	TRBJ2-1	TGCGCCAGCAGCTTGGCACGGGTCGGGGTAGCGGGGGCCAACTCCTACAATGAGCAGTTCTTC	CASSLARVGVAGANSYNEQFF
TRBV5-5	-	-	TRBJ2-6	TGTGCCAGCAGCCTACCGGGGGTGCTGGGGGCCAACGTCCTGACTTTC	CASSLPGVLGANVLTF
TRBV5-6	-	TRBD1	TRBJ1-2	TGTGCCAGCAGCTTTAGGACAGGAGGGGACTATGGCTACACCTTC	CASSFRTGGDYGYTF
TRBV4-1	once	-	TRBJ1-1	TGCGCCAGTCAGAAGGGGTCCGCGAACACTGAAGCTTTCTTT	CASQKGSANTEAFF
TRBV10-3	-	-	TRBJ1-2	TGTGCCATCGGTGATTTCTCCTATGGCTACACCTTC	CAIGDFSYGYTF
TRBV30	-	TRBD2	TRBJ2-3	TGTGCCTGGAGTTTACTAGCGGTTACAGATACGCAGTATTTT	CAWSLLAVTDTQYF
TRBV25-1	few	-	TRBJ1-3	TGTGCCAGCAGTGACGGAGACTCTGGAAACACCATATATTTT	CASSDGDSGNTIYF
TRBV5-1	-	TRBD2	TRBJ2-2	TGCGCCAGCAGCTTGTTTTCGGCTAGCGGGATTCTCGGGGAGCTGTTTTTT	CASSLFSASGILGELFF
TRBV4-2	-	-	TRBJ1-4	TGTGCCAGCAGCTCCCAGAAGCGACAGGTGGGGGAAAAACTGTTTTTT	CASSSQKRQVGEKLFF
TRBV27	-	-	TRBJ1-2	TGTGCCAGCAGTCCTACCCAGGCAGGGGTGAACTATGGCTACACCTTC	CASSPTQAGVNYGYTF
TRBV20-1	-	-	TRBJ1-5	TGCAGTGCTAGGAGCGGCCAGCCCCAGCATTTT	CSARSGQPQHF
TRBV7-6	-	TRBD1	TRBJ2-7	TGTGCCAGCAGCTTAGCGGGGACAGCCTACGAGCAGTACTTC	CASSLAGTAYEQYF
TRBV28	-	TRBD1	TRBJ1-2	TGTGCCAGCAGTTTTTCCGGGACAGGGGGTCATGGCTACACCTTC	CASSFSGTGGHGYTF
TRBV27	-	TRBD1	TRBJ1-5	TGTGCCAGGTGCCTAATTTCACAGGGGGTGAGAGAGAAGGGCAATCAGCCCCAGCATTTT	CARCLISQGVREKGNQPQHF
TRBV29-1	-	-	TRBJ2-7	TGCAGCGTTGGCAGGGGGGTGAGCTACGAGCAGTACTTC	CSVGRGVSYEQYF
TRBV5-5	once	TRBD1	TRBJ1-2	TGTGCCAGCAGACCGGACAGGGAATTCGGTGGCTACACCTTC	CASRPDREFGGYTF
TRBV7-2	-	TRBD2	TRBJ2-3	TGTGCCAGCAGCAAAGTAGCGGGAGTCCGTGCAGATACGCAGTATTTT	CASSKVAGVRADTQYF
TRBV5-4	-	-	TRBJ1-1	TGTGCCAGCAGCTTAGATGGGGGCAATTCTGAAGCTTTCTTT	CASSLDGGNSEAFF
TRBV18	-	-	TRBJ1-1	TGTGCCAGCTCACCACGGGAGGCGAACACTGAAGCTTTCTTT	CASSPREANTEAFF